This T cell receptor beta chain was observed in a study of tumor-infiltrating lymphocytes in primary liver carcinoma. The wider study: Tumors were staged T1-T3 N0M0 and measured about 4 to 11 cm across. Broader study findings: Against blood, tumors held a significantly higher top-250-clone fraction (p = 0.039).

This clonotype was counted between two and nine times. Its antigen is unidentified. Germline values: CDR1 SGHRS, CDR2 YFSETQ. The V end was cut by 5 bases, the J end by 9 bases, with 15 bases between. The CDR3 sequence is 13 residues long. Germline DNA was also extracted, and blood RNA derived from unsorted whole blood. From roughly 0.5 ug total RNA, TCR beta cDNA was generated with a primer in the constant region. Employing slightly modified ARM-PCR, three nested multiplex PCR rounds were run, and these gave rise to the TCR beta libraries. Rounds one and two of PCR, each of roughly 10 cycles, were primed with TRBV1-TRBV30 forward primers and a C-beta reverse primer. Each CDR3 protein is one row after TCRdb ran MiXCR on the multiplex PCR reads. The sample yields approximately 300,000 distinct CDR3 sequences, 55% to 65% seen once.

V is TRBV5-1 and J is TRBJ2-1; a weak D match, TRBD2 (6 bases). Sequenced input: peripheral blood. This TCR came from a man aged 35 to 55 with primary liver carcinoma and hepatitis B virus infection. DNA for the CDR3: TGCGCCAGCAGGGACCGGGAGTCCGGTGAGCAGTTCTTC. Encoded protein: CASRDRESGEQFF.